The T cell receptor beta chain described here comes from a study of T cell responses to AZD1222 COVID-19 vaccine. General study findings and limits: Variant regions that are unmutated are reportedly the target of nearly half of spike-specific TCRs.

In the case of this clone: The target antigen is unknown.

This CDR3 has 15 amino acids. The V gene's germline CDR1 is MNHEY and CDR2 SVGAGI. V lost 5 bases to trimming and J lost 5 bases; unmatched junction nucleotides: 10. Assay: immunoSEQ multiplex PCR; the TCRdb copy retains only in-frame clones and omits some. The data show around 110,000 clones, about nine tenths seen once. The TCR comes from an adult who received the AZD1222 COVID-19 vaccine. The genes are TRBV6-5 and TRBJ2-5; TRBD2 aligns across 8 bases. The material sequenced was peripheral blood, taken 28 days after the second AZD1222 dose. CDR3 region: CASSPTGGGGETQYF. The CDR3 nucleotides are TGTGCCAGCAGTCCTACCGGGGGGGGAGGTGAGACCCAGTACTTC.